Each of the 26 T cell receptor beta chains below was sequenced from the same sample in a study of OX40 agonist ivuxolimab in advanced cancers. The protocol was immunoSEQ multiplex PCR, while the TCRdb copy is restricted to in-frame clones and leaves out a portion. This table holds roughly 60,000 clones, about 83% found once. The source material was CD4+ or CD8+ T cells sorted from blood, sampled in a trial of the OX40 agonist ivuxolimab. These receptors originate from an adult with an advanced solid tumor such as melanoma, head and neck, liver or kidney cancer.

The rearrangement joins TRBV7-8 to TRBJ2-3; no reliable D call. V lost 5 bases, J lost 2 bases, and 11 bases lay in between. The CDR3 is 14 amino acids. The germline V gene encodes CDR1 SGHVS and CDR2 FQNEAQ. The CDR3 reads CASSPTRFTDTQYF. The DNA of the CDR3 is TGTGCCAGCAGCCCCACGCGGTTCACAGATACGCAGTATTTT.

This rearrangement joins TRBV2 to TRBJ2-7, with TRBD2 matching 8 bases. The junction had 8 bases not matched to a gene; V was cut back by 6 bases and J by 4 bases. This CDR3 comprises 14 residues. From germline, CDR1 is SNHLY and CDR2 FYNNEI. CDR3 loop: CASSGGVAGYEQYF. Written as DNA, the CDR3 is TGTGCCAGCAGCGGGGGGGTAGCGGGTTACGAGCAGTACTTC.

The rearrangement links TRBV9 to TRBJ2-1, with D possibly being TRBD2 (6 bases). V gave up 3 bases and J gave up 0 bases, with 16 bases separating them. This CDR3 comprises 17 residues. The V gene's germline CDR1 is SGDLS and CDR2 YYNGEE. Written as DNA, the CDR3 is TGTGCCAGCAGCGACATCGGGGGTTCGAGCTCCTACAATGAGCAGTTCTTC. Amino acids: CASSDIGGSSSYNEQFF. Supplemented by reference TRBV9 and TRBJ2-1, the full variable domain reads DSGVTQTPKHLITATGQRVTLRCSPRSGDLSVYWYQQSLDQGLQFLIQYYNGEERAKGNILERFSAQQFPDLHSELNLSSLELGDSALYFCASSDIGGSSSYNEQFFGPGTRLTVL.

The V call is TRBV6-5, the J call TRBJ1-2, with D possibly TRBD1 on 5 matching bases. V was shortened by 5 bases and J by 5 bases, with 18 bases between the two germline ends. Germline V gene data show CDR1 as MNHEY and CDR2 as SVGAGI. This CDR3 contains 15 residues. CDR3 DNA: TGTGCCAGCAGTAGGGGAACCCCATATGGATATGGCTACACCTTC. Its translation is CASSRGTPYGYGYTF.

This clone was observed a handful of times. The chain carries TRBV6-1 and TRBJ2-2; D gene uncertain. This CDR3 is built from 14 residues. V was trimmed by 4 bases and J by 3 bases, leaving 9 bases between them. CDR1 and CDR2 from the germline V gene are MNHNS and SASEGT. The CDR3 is CASSGQAHTGELFF. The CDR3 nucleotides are TGTGCCAGCAGTGGGCAGGCCCACACCGGGGAGCTGTTTTTT.

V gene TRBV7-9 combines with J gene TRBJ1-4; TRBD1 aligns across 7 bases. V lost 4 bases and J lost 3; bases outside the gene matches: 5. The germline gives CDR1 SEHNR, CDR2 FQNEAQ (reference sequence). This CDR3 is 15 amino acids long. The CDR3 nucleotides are TGTGCCAGCAGCTCCATTGACAGGGCTAATGAAAAACTGTTTTTT. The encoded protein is CASSSIDRANEKLFF.

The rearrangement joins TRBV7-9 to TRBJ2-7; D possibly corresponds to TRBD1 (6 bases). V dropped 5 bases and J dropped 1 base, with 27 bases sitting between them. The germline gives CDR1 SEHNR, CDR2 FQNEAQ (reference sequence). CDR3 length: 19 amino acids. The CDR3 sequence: CASSVTQGTLRSLSYEQYF. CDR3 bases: TGTGCCAGCAGCGTAACCCAAGGGACACTCAGGAGTCTTTCCTACGAGCAGTACTTC.

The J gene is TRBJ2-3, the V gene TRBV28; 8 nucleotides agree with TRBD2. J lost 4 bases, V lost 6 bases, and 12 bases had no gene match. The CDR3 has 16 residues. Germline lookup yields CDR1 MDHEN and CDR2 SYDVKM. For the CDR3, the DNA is TGTGCCAGCAGACCCCGGGGGGGGTTTGGGCCAGATACGCAGTATTTT. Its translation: CASRPRGGFGPDTQYF.

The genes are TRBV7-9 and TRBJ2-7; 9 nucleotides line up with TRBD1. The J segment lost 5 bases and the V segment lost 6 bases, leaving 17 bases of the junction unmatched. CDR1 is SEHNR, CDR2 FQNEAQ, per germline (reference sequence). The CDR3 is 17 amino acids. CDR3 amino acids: CASSLRSAGQGRNEQYF. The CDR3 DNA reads TGTGCCAGCAGTCTCAGATCTGCGGGACAGGGTAGAAACGAGCAGTACTTC.

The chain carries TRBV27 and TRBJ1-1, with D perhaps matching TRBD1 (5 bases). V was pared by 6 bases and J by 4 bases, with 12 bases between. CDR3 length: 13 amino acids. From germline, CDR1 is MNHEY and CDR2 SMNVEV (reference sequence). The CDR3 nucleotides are TGTGCCAGCAGCCCCGGGGCGTCCACTGAAGCTTTCTTT. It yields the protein CASSPGASTEAFF.

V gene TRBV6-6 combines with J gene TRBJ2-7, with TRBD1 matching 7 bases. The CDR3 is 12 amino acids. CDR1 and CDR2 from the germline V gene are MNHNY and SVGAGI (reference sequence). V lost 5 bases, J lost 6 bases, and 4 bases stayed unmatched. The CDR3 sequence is CASSHRGAEQYF. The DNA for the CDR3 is TGTGCCAGCAGTCACAGGGGCGCCGAGCAGTACTTC.

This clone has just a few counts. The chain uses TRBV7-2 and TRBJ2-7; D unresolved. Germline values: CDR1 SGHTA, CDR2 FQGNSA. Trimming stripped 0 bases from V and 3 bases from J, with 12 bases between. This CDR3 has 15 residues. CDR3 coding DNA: TGTGCCAGCAGCTTAGCCGTGGTAGGAAACTACGAGCAGTACTTC. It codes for CASSLAVVGNYEQYF. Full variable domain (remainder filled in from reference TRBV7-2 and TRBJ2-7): GAGVSQSPSNKVTEKGKDVELRCDPISGHTALYWYRQSLGQGLEFLIYFQGNSAPDKSGLPSDRFSAERTGGSVSTLTIQRTQQEDSAVYLCASSLAVVGNYEQYFGPGTRLTVT.

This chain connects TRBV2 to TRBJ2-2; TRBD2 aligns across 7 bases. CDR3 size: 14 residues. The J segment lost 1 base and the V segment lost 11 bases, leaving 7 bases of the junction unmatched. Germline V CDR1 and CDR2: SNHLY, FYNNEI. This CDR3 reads CADGEGQNTGELFF. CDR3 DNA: TGTGCCGACGGGGAGGGCCAGAACACCGGGGAGCTGTTTTTT.

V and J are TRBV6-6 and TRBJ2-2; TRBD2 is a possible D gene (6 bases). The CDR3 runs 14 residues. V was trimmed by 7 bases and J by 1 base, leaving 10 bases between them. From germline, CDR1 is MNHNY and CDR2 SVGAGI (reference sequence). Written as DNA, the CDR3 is TGTGCCAGCACCCTCGGGGGGAACACCGGGGAGCTGTTTTTT. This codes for CASTLGGNTGELFF.

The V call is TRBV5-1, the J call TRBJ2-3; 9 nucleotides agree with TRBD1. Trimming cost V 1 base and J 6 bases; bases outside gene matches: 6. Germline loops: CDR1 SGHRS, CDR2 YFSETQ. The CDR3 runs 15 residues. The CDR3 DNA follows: TGCGCCAGCAGCTTGCATTGGACAGGGGAGGATACGCAGTATTTT. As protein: CASSLHWTGEDTQYF.

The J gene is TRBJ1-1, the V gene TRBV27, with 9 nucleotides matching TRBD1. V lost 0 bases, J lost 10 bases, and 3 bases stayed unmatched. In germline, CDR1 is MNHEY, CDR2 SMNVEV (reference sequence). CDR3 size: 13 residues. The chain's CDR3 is CASSLSTGGRAFF. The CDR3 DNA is TGTGCCAGCAGTTTATCAACAGGGGGCCGAGCTTTCTTT.

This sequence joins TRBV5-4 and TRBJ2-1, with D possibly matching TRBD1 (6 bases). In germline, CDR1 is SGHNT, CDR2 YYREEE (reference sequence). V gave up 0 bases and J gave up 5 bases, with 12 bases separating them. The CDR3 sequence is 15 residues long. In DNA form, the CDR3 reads TGTGCCAGCAGCTTGGGGGACAACTACAACAATGAGCAGTTCTTC. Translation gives CASSLGDNYNNEQFF.

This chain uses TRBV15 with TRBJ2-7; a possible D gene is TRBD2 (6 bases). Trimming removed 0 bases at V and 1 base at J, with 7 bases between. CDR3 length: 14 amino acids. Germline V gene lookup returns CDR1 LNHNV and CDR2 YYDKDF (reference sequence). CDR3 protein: CATSRDGRSYEQYF. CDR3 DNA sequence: TGTGCCACCAGCAGAGATGGGAGGTCCTACGAGCAGTACTTC.

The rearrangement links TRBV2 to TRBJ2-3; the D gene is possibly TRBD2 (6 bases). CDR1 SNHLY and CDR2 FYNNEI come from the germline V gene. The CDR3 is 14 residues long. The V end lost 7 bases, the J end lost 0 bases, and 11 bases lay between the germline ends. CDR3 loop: CASTGGISTDTQYF. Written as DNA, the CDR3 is TGTGCCAGCACTGGCGGGATCAGCACAGATACGCAGTATTTT.

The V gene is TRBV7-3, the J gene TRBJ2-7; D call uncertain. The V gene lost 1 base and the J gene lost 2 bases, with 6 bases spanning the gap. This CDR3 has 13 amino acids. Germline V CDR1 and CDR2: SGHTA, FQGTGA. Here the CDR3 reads CASSLMGTYEQYF. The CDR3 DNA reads TGTGCCAGCAGCTTAATGGGGACCTACGAGCAGTACTTC.

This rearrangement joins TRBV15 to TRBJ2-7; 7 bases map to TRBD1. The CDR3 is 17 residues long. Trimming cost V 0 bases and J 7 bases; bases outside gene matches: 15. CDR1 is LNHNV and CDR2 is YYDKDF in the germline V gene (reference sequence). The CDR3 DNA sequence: TGTGCCACCAGCAGAGAACCACCGACAGGGAGTTTTGGTGAGCAGTACTTC. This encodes CATSREPPTGSFGEQYF.

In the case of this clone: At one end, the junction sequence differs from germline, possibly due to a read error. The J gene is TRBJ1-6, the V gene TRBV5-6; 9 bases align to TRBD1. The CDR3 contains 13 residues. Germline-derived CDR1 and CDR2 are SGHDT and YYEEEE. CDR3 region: CASSFGTGKSQNF. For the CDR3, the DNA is TGTGCCAGCAGCTTCGGGACAGGGAAAAGTCAAAACTTT. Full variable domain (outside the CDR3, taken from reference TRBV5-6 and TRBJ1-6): DAGVTQSPTHLIKTRGQQVTLRCSPKSGHDTVSWYQQALGQGPQFIFQYYEEEERQRGNFPDRFSGHQFPNYSSELNVNALLLGDSALYLCASSFGTGKSQNFGNGTRLTVT.

The CDR3 protein is CASSLTGNFYEQYF. CDR3 bases: TGTGCCAGCAGCCTCACGGGGAACTTCTACGAGCAGTACTTC. The genes are TRBV11-3 and TRBJ2-7; perhaps TRBD2 as D (5 bases). This CDR3 comprises 14 residues. V was pared by 5 bases and J by 3 bases, with 14 bases between. Germline V gene lookup returns CDR1 SGHNT and CDR2 YENEEA.

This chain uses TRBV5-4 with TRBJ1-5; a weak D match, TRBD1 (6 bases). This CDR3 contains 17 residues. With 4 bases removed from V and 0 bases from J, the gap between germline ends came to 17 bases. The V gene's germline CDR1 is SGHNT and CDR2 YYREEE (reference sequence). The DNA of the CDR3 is TGTGCCAGCAGCCAGGCAGGGCGGGGGGCTAGCAATCAGCCCCAGCATTTT. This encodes CASSQAGRGASNQPQHF. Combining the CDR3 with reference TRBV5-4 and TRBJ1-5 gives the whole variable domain ETGVTQSPTHLIKTRGQQVTLRCSSQSGHNTVSWYQQALGQGPQFIFQYYREEENGRGNFPPRFSGLQFPNYSSELNVNALELDDSALYLCASSQAGRGASNQPQHFGDGTRLSIL.

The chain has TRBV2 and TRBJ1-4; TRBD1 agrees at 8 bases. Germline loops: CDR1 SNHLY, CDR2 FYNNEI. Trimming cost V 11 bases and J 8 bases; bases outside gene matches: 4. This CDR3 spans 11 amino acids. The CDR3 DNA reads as TGTGCCGCTGACAGGGGCGAAAAACTGTTTTTT. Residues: CAADRGEKLFF.

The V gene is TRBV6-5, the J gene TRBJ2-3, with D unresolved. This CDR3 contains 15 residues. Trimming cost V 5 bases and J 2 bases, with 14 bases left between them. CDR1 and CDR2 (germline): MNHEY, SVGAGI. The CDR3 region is CASSRTAKITDTQYF. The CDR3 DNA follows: TGTGCCAGCAGTCGGACGGCGAAGATCACAGATACGCAGTATTTT.